The 29 T cell receptor beta chains below were found in one sample sequenced in a study of T cell responses to AZD1222 COVID-19 vaccine. Libraries were prepared by immunoSEQ multiplex PCR; TCRdb keeps only in-frame clonotypes and omits some of them. Of approximately 150,000 clones in the sample, around 92% were seen once. Sequencing used peripheral blood, obtained on day 0 of AZD1222 vaccination. The receptors were gathered from an adult in good health.

CDR3 DNA: TGTGCCAGCAGTTTGTCGAGCTCCTATAATTCACCCCTCCACTTT. Translated, it gives CASSLSSSYNSPLHF. The chain has TRBV27 and TRBJ1-6; D unclear. Trimming stripped 3 bases from V and 0 bases from J, with 6 bases between. The CDR3 covers 15 residues. Per the germline V gene, CDR1 is MNHEY and CDR2 is SMNVEV (reference sequence).

The chain uses TRBV28 and TRBJ1-2, with D hard to call. The germline CDR1 and CDR2 sequences are MDHEN and SYDVKM. The CDR3 has 13 amino acids. The V end was cut by 7 bases, the J end by 2 bases, with 11 bases between. DNA for the CDR3: TGTGCCAGCACCGTGACACGAAACTATGGCTACACCTTC. Translation gives CASTVTRNYGYTF.

The rearrangement joins TRBV3-1 (or the pseudogene TRBV3-2) to TRBJ1-2; TRBD1 agrees at 7 bases. The ends lost 4 bases at V and 8 bases at J; junction bases unmatched: 10. In germline, CDR1 is LGHDT, CDR2 YNNKEL (reference sequence). The length of the CDR3 is 14 residues. The CDR3 DNA is TGTGCCAGCAGCCCGGGACAGCCCGTTCAGGGCTACACCTTC. The encoded protein is CASSPGQPVQGYTF.

This chain uses TRBV7-2 with TRBJ1-1; D not certain. CDR3 length equals 14 residues. Germline CDR1 and CDR2: SGHTA and FQGNSA. Deletions cut 2 bases from V and 0 bases from J, with 7 bases between. CDR3 DNA: TGTGCCAGCAGCTTATGGTCGGTGAACACTGAAGCTTTCTTT. Translating gives CASSLWSVNTEAFF.

The chain has TRBV30 and TRBJ2-3; the match to TRBD1 covers 8 bases. Germline CDR1 and CDR2: GTSNPN and SVGIG (reference sequence). The CDR3 spans 16 residues. V was clipped by 1 base and J by 1 base; unmatched bases: 7. CDR3 amino acids: CAWSARTGPGTDTQYF. DNA for the CDR3: TGTGCCTGGAGTGCAAGGACAGGGCCTGGCACAGATACGCAGTATTTT.

The rearrangement uses TRBV28 and TRBJ1-2; TRBD1 might be the D (5 bases). There are 15 residues in the CDR3. V lost 6 bases, J lost 8 bases, and 22 bases lay in between. The V gene's germline CDR1 is MDHEN and CDR2 SYDVKM. The CDR3, as DNA: TGTGCCAGCAGATCCCCAGGGTCTTCTTTGAGAGGCTACACCTTC. It translates to CASRSPGSSLRGYTF.

The chain is built from TRBV29-1 and TRBJ2-1, with 15 nucleotides matching TRBD2. Trimming took 3 bases from V and 14 from J; bases not matched to a gene: 5. Germline CDR1 SQVTM, CDR2 ANQGSEA. The CDR3 is 13 residues long. The CDR3 DNA is TGCAGCGTTGATTGGACTAGCGGGGGGGGAAAGTTCTTC. Translated: CSVDWTSGGGKFF.

The chain employs TRBV28 and TRBJ1-1, with a weak D call TRBD1 (5 bases). Per the germline V gene, CDR1 is MDHEN and CDR2 is SYDVKM. Trimming took off 5 bases at V and 0 bases at J, with 13 bases between the two ends. The CDR3 contains 15 residues. In nucleotides, the CDR3 is TGTGCCAGCAGTGGCCCACGGGGGTTGAACACTGAAGCTTTCTTT. Amino acid sequence: CASSGPRGLNTEAFF.

The chain uses TRBV7-9 and TRBJ1-1, with D possibly being TRBD1 (6 bases). The length of the CDR3 is 15 residues. The V end was cut by 5 bases, the J end by 1 base, with 14 bases between. Germline V CDR1 and CDR2: SEHNR, FQNEAQ (reference sequence). For the CDR3, the DNA is TGTGCCAGCAGCCCCCAAGACAGGAGGAACACTGAAGCTTTCTTT. The encoded protein is CASSPQDRRNTEAFF.

This clone has a single count. V is TRBV7-9 and J is TRBJ1-2, with no clear D. With 1 base removed from V and 0 bases from J, the gap between germline ends came to 9 bases. Germline V CDR1 and CDR2: SEHNR, FQNEAQ (reference sequence). The CDR3 has 15 residues. The CDR3 spells CASSLGGPTNYGYTF. The CDR3 DNA sequence: TGTGCCAGCAGCTTAGGCGGTCCGACTAACTATGGCTACACCTTC.

The V call is TRBV4-1, the J call TRBJ1-1; D unclear. The V end was cut by 1 base, the J end by 4 bases, with 4 bases between. From germline, CDR1 is MGHRA and CDR2 YSYEKL. The CDR3 covers 12 residues. CDR3 sequence: CASSQAVTEAFF. In DNA form, the CDR3 reads TGCGCCAGCAGCCAAGCGGTCACTGAAGCTTTCTTT.

The CDR3 is CASMEQGDRKFF. The DNA of the CDR3 is TGTGCCAGCATGGAACAGGGGGACAGGAAGTTCTTC. The chain uses TRBV2 and TRBJ2-1; 8 bases are shared with TRBD1. CDR1 is SNHLY, CDR2 FYNNEI, per germline. The V and J ends lost 7 bases and 14 bases, in that order; junction bases with no gene match: 10. The CDR3 has 12 residues.

The V and J genes are TRBV6-1 and TRBJ1-1; D is possibly TRBD1 (5 bases). This CDR3 spans 14 amino acids. The germline V gene encodes CDR1 MNHNS and CDR2 SASEGT. Trimming stripped 1 base from V and 4 bases from J, with 10 bases between. The CDR3 sequence is CASSEVGAATEAFF. The DNA for the CDR3 is TGTGCCAGCAGTGAAGTAGGGGCAGCCACTGAAGCTTTCTTT.

This chain links TRBV5-1 with TRBJ2-7; D is possibly TRBD2 (5 bases). The ends were cut back, 4 bases at V and 2 bases at J, with 10 bases in the middle. Per the germline V gene, CDR1 is SGHRS and CDR2 is YFSETQ. The CDR3 spans 13 residues. CDR3 sequence (DNA): TGCGCCAGCAGCCTGACTACCGCCTACGAGCAGTACTTC. Its translation is CASSLTTAYEQYF.

This chain's CDR3 is CASSQVSQYNEQFF. CDR3 coding DNA: TGCGCCAGCAGCCAAGTGTCCCAATACAATGAGCAGTTCTTC. The V gene is TRBV4-1, the J gene TRBJ2-1; D is unclear. Deletions cut 1 base from V and 4 bases from J, with 8 bases between. CDR1 MGHRA and CDR2 YSYEKL come from the germline V gene. The CDR3 consists of 14 residues.

The chain is built from TRBV11-3 and TRBJ1-4; 7 nucleotides align to TRBD1. Germline values: CDR1 SGHNT, CDR2 YENEEA. The V segment lost 5 bases and the J segment 0 bases; nucleotides outside the gene matches: 9. The length of the CDR3 is 17 residues. DNA for the CDR3: TGTGCCAGCAGCAAGGGGGGACAGATAGCAACTAATGAAAAACTGTTTTTT. Its translation is CASSKGGQIATNEKLFF.

In DNA form, the CDR3 reads TGCAGCGTTCGTTCGGATAGCAATCAGCCCCAGCATTTT. Translated, it gives CSVRSDSNQPQHF. The V gene is TRBV29-1, the J gene TRBJ1-5; D not certain. CDR1 and CDR2 (germline): SQVTM, ANQGSEA. Trimming cost V 5 bases and J 0 bases, with 8 bases left between them. The CDR3 has 13 amino acids.

The V call is TRBV3-1 (or the pseudogene TRBV3-2), the J call TRBJ1-2; 7 bases line up with TRBD1. CDR1 LGHDT and CDR2 YNNKEL come from the germline V gene (reference sequence). V gave up 2 bases and J gave up 5 bases; unmatched junction bases: 5. The length of the CDR3 is 14 residues. The CDR3 spells CASSQIDRDYGYTF. The CDR3 DNA reads as TGTGCCAGCAGCCAAATCGACAGGGATTATGGCTACACCTTC.

The chain is built from TRBV10-3 and TRBJ2-2; D possibly corresponds to TRBD2 (5 bases). This CDR3 contains 14 residues. Germline CDR1 ENHRY, CDR2 SYGVKD. Trimming took 2 bases from V and 3 from J, leaving 7 bases between them. This CDR3 reads CAISEGRDTGELFF. The CDR3 coding sequence is TGTGCCATCAGTGAGGGGCGGGACACCGGGGAGCTGTTTTTT.

The chain carries TRBV18 and TRBJ1-2, with D maybe TRBD1 (5 bases). CDR1 and CDR2 from the germline V gene are KGHSH and LQKENI. V lost 2 bases and J lost 4, with 17 bases in between. CDR3 length: 16 amino acids. The CDR3 protein is CASSPKRSDIGYGYTF. In nucleotides, the CDR3 is TGTGCCAGCTCACCAAAGAGATCGGACATAGGCTATGGCTACACCTTC.

The rearrangement joins TRBV19 to TRBJ1-6, with a tentative D call TRBD1 (5 bases). CDR1 LNHDA and CDR2 SQIVND come from the germline V gene (reference sequence). The CDR3 covers 13 residues. Trimming left V 7 bases short and J 6 bases short, with 10 bases between. CDR3 nucleotide sequence: TGTGCCAGTAACCAGGGACCTAATTCACCCCTCCACTTT. This gives the protein CASNQGPNSPLHF.

V and J are TRBV19 and TRBJ1-1, with 10 bases that match TRBD1. The CDR3 consists of 21 residues. Unmatched junction bases numbered 27, after V lost 7 bases and J lost 4 bases. Germline values: CDR1 LNHDA, CDR2 SQIVND (reference sequence). The CDR3 DNA reads TGTGCCAGTATTCAAGCGGGGGCCGGGACAGGGGCTTTACGGAGGCGCACTGAAGCTTTCTTT. It specifies CASIQAGAGTGALRRRTEAFF.

J is TRBJ1-3 and V is TRBV19; no clear D gene. V lost 1 base and J lost 0, with 7 bases in between. The CDR3 loop spans 15 amino acids. Germline CDR1 and CDR2: LNHDA and SQIVND (reference sequence). The DNA for the CDR3 is TGTGCCAGTAGTATAGCGGCTAACTCTGGAAACACCATATATTTT. Translated, it gives CASSIAANSGNTIYF. Supplemented by reference TRBV19 and TRBJ1-3, the full variable domain reads DGGITQSPKYLFRKEGQNVTLSCEQNLNHDAMYWYRQDPGQGLRLIYYSQIVNDFQKGDIAEGYSVSREKKESFPLTVTSAQKNPTAFYLCASSIAANSGNTIYFGEGSWLTVV.

The genes are TRBV7-9 and TRBJ2-1; no definite D call. Per the germline V gene, CDR1 is SEHNR and CDR2 is FQNEAQ (reference sequence). Trimming removed 2 bases at V and 0 bases at J, with 14 bases between. There are 17 residues in the CDR3. The CDR3 nucleotides read TGTGCCAGCAGCTTAATAGTGATGGTTAACTCCTACAATGAGCAGTTCTTC. It encodes CASSLIVMVNSYNEQFF.

This clone has a single count. CDR3 loop: CSASSRFRGYTF. CDR3 nucleotides: TGCAGTGCTAGTAGCAGGTTTCGGGGCTACACCTTC. This chain connects TRBV20-1 to TRBJ1-2; D is uncertain. Germline V CDR1 and CDR2: DFQATT, SNEGSKA (reference sequence). CDR3 length: 12 amino acids. The V gene lost 3 bases and the J gene lost 8 bases, with 13 bases spanning the gap.

The chain joins TRBV5-1 to TRBJ2-1, with 8 bases lining up with TRBD1. Germline values: CDR1 SGHRS, CDR2 YFSETQ. The CDR3 contains 16 residues. V was clipped by 0 bases and J by 5 bases; unmatched bases: 7. CDR3 protein: CASSLGPGTGNNEQFF. The DNA for the CDR3 is TGCGCCAGCAGCTTGGGTCCCGGGACAGGTAACAATGAGCAGTTCTTC.

This clone was detected once. The chain combines TRBV11-2 with TRBJ2-5; no reliable D call. The CDR3 is made up of 13 amino acids. Trimming shortened V by 2 bases and J by 4 bases, and 8 bases separated the two germline ends. From germline, CDR1 is SGHAT and CDR2 FQNNGV. This chain's CDR3 is CASSLSLRETQYF. The CDR3, as DNA: TGTGCCAGCAGCTTATCTCTGAGAGAGACCCAGTACTTC.

The gene calls are TRBV2 and TRBJ2-2; the match to TRBD2 covers 10 bases. The CDR3 is 16 amino acids. Germline trimming cut 5 bases from V and 7 bases from J; bases unmatched to any gene: 10. The germline V gene has CDR1 SNHLY and CDR2 FYNNEI. CDR3 amino acids: CASSSSGGARGGELFF. The CDR3 DNA follows: TGTGCCAGCAGTTCCAGCGGGGGGGCTCGTGGCGGGGAGCTGTTTTTT.

The J gene is TRBJ1-1, the V gene TRBV7-2; D is unresolved. The CDR3 sequence is 14 residues long. V was cut by 11 bases and J by 0 bases, with 16 bases left in between. Germline lookup yields CDR1 SGHTA and CDR2 FQGNSA. CDR3 DNA: TGTGCCGACCAGGAAGGACCTTTGAACACTGAAGCTTTCTTT. Amino acid sequence: CADQEGPLNTEAFF.